The clone carrying this T cell receptor (beta chain) occurred a few times. This sample is part of a study of blood T cells in healthy people across ages. The CDR3 is 14 amino acids. Those donating, healthy Caucasian individuals from Russia, were aged 6 to 90. Primed by a sample-barcoded 5' primer and a J-beta primer mix, a second PCR proceeded for about 7 to 11 cycles. MiXCR was run by TCRdb on the 5' RACE reads, yielding one entry per CDR3 protein. Of some 1.6 million distinct CDR3 sequences in the sample, around 36% were seen once. This rearrangement joins TRBV21-1 to TRBJ2-7; the table's D call TRBD1 went unverified against the DNA. TRBV21-1 has pseudogene status. The TCR sequence derives from a woman aged 30 to 39 in good health. The sequenced sample consisted of blood. The CDR3 spells CASSMPGSTYEQYF. The CDR3 nucleotides are TGTGCCAGCAGCATGCCCGGCAGCACCTACGAGCAGTACTTC.